These 10 T cell receptor beta chains share one sample of origin, sequenced in a study of shared clonotypes between healthy human individuals. Repertoires were generated with immunoSEQ multiplex PCR, while TCRdb's copy carries only in-frame clones and drops some. Of 2,100,000 or so clones in the sample, almost 96% were seen once. The sequenced sample was naive CD4+ T cells sorted from blood. Subset given: CD45RA+ positively selected. These receptors all come from a man younger than 35 in good health.

This sequence joins TRBV5-1 and TRBJ2-3; D is unresolved. Germline V CDR1 and CDR2: SGHRS, YFSETQ. This CDR3 comprises 15 residues. V lost 4 bases, J lost 3 bases, and 15 bases lay in between. CDR3 nucleotides: TGCGCCAGCAGCATGCACGAGGAAGGGACAGATACGCAGTATTTT. Translated, it gives CASSMHEEGTDTQYF.

The chain uses TRBV7-2 and TRBJ1-2; a possible D gene is TRBD1 (6 bases). The germline V gene has CDR1 SGHTA and CDR2 FQGNSA. Trimming stripped 0 bases from V and 4 bases from J, with 12 bases between. This CDR3 is built from 15 residues. CDR3 DNA sequence: TGTGCCAGCAGCTTAGCGCCGGGACAAATCTATGGCTACACCTTC. Translated, it gives CASSLAPGQIYGYTF.

J is TRBJ1-6 and V is TRBV5-6; 7 bases are shared with TRBD1. Trimming cost V 2 bases and J 10 bases; bases outside gene matches: 0. The germline V gene has CDR1 SGHDT and CDR2 YYEEEE. The CDR3 runs to 12 residues. CDR3 loop: CASSLQGSPLHF. The CDR3 bases are TGTGCCAGCAGCTTACAGGGGTCACCCCTCCACTTT.

The chain carries TRBV5-4 and TRBJ2-7; weak D call: TRBD2 (6 bases). The length of the CDR3 is 12 residues. The V end lost 8 bases, the J end lost 3 bases, and 12 bases lay between the germline ends. Looked up from germline, CDR1 is SGHNT and CDR2 is YYREEE (reference sequence). CDR3 loop: CASSEGGYEQYF. The CDR3 DNA sequence: TGTGCCAGTTCGGAGGGAGGCTACGAGCAGTACTTC. Combining the CDR3 with reference TRBV5-4 and TRBJ2-7 gives the whole variable domain ETGVTQSPTHLIKTRGQQVTLRCSSQSGHNTVSWYQQALGQGPQFIFQYYREEENGRGNFPPRFSGLQFPNYSSELNVNALELDDSALYLCASSEGGYEQYFGPGTRLTVT.

In DNA, the CDR3 is TGTGCCAGCAGCCGACAGGGTTCGGAGGGCTACACCTTC. This codes for CASSRQGSEGYTF. This chain connects TRBV11-2 to TRBJ1-2; 7 positions agree with TRBD1. The CDR3 consists of 13 residues. In germline, CDR1 is SGHAT, CDR2 FQNNGV. V lost 5 bases and J lost 8; bases outside the gene matches: 8.

The chain uses TRBV29-1 and TRBJ2-5, with D perhaps matching TRBD2 (5 bases). V was trimmed by 5 bases and J by 2 bases, leaving 18 bases between them. CDR3 size: 15 residues. Per the germline V gene, CDR1 is SQVTM and CDR2 is ANQGSEA. DNA of the CDR3: TGCAGCGTTCTGGAGGACCCCCCCCAACAAGAGACCCAGTACTTC. Protein product: CSVLEDPPQQETQYF. Full variable domain (outside the CDR3, taken from reference TRBV29-1 and TRBJ2-5): SAVISQKPSRDICQRGTSLTIQCQVDSQVTMMFWYRQQPGQSLTLIATANQGSEATYESGFVIDKFPISRPNLTFSTLTVSNMSPEDSSIYLCSVLEDPPQQETQYFGPGTRLLVL.

The gene calls are TRBV5-1 and TRBJ2-1; 8 positions match TRBD2. V shed 0 bases, J shed 10 bases, and the junction held 15 bases outside the gene matches. The CDR3 has 17 amino acids. In germline, CDR1 is SGHRS, CDR2 YFSETQ. The CDR3 bases are TGCGCCAGCAGCTTGGAGGGTTGGGGACTAGTCCTCGGCGAGCAGTTCTTC. It encodes CASSLEGWGLVLGEQFF.

The chain couples TRBV25-1 to TRBJ1-4; 8 positions match TRBD1. The ends lost 2 bases at V and 8 bases at J; junction bases unmatched: 13. Germline CDR1 is MGHDK and CDR2 is SYGVNS. This CDR3 spans 17 amino acids. This CDR3 reads CASSERGAGGVKEKLFF. The CDR3 nucleotides are TGTGCCAGCAGTGAAAGGGGAGCAGGGGGCGTGAAAGAAAAACTGTTTTTT.

The chain is built from TRBV27 and TRBJ1-5, with 9 nucleotides matching TRBD1. The CDR3 is made up of 15 amino acids. After removal of 2 bases from V and 6 bases from J, the junction contained 5 bases not matched to a gene. Per germline, CDR1 MNHEY and CDR2 SMNVEV (reference sequence). Here the CDR3 reads CASSLGLTGGQPQHF. CDR3 nucleotides: TGTGCCAGCAGTTTAGGACTGACAGGGGGTCAGCCCCAGCATTTT.

As DNA, the CDR3 is TGTGCCATTTCCATCGGGACAGGGTCAGCGACCGAGCAGTACTTC. It is translated as CAISIGTGSATEQYF. This chain uses TRBV10-3 with TRBJ2-7; 9 bases fit TRBD1. The CDR3 loop spans 15 amino acids. CDR1 is ENHRY, CDR2 SYGVKD, per germline. J lost 6 bases, V lost 9 bases, and 15 bases had no gene match.